A single sample is the source of the 20 T cell receptor beta chains below, sequenced in a study of blood T cell repertoires in COVID-19 (dated by TCRdb to the early 2020s). The library was obtained by the immunoSEQ multiplex PCR assay. Imported from immuneACCESS, the table was reduced by TCRdb to in-frame sequences with V and J called. These copies leave out some clones; in studies compared against another copy, an unresolved V gene accounts for under half, and the cause of the remainder is not known. Here the sample has 180,000 or so clones; 86% occur a single time. The top ten hold 7% of the sample. The sample comprised peripheral blood. These TCRs come from a woman at least 80 years old in a cohort sampled during active or convalescent COVID-19.

The chain is built from TRBV19 and TRBJ1-2, with D hard to call. Trimming pared 3 bases from V and 4 bases from J, leaving 6 bases between. The CDR3 is 12 amino acids. CDR1 is LNHDA and CDR2 is SQIVND in the germline V gene (reference sequence). The DNA of the CDR3 is TGTGCCAGTAGTATGTCAGGCTATGGCTACACCTTC. Amino acids: CASSMSGYGYTF.

The chain carries TRBV10-3 and TRBJ1-5, with D possibly matching TRBD1 (5 bases). Trimming shortened V by 0 bases and J by 3 bases, and 9 bases separated the two germline ends. Per the germline V gene, CDR1 is ENHRY and CDR2 is SYGVKD. The CDR3 contains 15 residues. CDR3 coding DNA: TGTGCCATCAGTGAGTCGGGGCAGATCAATCAGCCCCAGCATTTT. It is translated as CAISESGQINQPQHF.

The count of this clone is one. V usage is TRBV15 and J usage is TRBJ1-2; 10 positions match TRBD1. V lost 0 bases to trimming and J lost 8 bases; unmatched junction nucleotides: 3. This CDR3 region has 14 residues. Germline CDR1 is LNHNV and CDR2 is YYDKDF (reference sequence). CDR3 sequence: CATSREDRGGGYTF. Here the CDR3 DNA reads TGTGCCACCAGCAGAGAGGACAGGGGGGGAGGCTACACCTTC.

The chain has TRBV18 and TRBJ2-5, with 7 bases matching TRBD1. CDR1 KGHSH and CDR2 LQKENI come from the germline V gene. V was pared by 4 bases and J by 1 base, with 9 bases of the junction left unmatched. CDR3 length: 16 amino acids. The chain's CDR3 is CASSHRTGDTQETQYF. The CDR3 DNA sequence: TGTGCCAGCTCACACCGGACAGGCGATACCCAAGAGACCCAGTACTTC.

Only a few counts were recorded for this clone. The chain joins TRBV5-4 to TRBJ1-1; 7 nucleotides align to TRBD1. V lost 0 bases, J lost 4 bases, and 0 bases stayed unmatched. CDR1 SGHNT and CDR2 YYREEE come from the germline V gene (reference sequence). This CDR3 is 13 amino acids long. The CDR3 loop is CASSLDRGTEAFF. The DNA of the CDR3 is TGTGCCAGCAGCTTGGACAGGGGCACTGAAGCTTTCTTT.

This clone was detected only a few times. The gene calls are TRBV12-1 and TRBJ1-1; TRBD1, as called in the table, went unchecked against the DNA. TRBV12-1 is termed a pseudogene. The CDR3 is 15 residues long. CDR3: CASSFGDRENTEAFF. CDR3 DNA: TGTGCCAGCAGCTTTGGGGACAGAGAAAACACTGAAGCTTTCTTT.

This chain connects TRBV5-6 to TRBJ1-6; 7 positions match TRBD1. Germline assignment: CDR1 SGHDT and CDR2 YYEEEE. The V gene end was trimmed by 0 bases and the J gene end by 7 bases; junction bases not matched to a gene: 4. This CDR3 is built from 15 residues. The CDR3 is CASSLGGGDNSPLHF. CDR3 nucleotides: TGTGCCAGCAGCTTGGGAGGGGGCGACAATTCACCCCTCCACTTT.

The chain carries TRBV14 and TRBJ1-5; maybe TRBD1 (5 bases). Germline V gives CDR1 SGHDN, CDR2 FVKESK. Trimming stripped 4 bases from V and 4 bases from J, with 8 bases between. The CDR3 has 13 amino acids. CDR3 region: CASSPDSNQPQHF. The CDR3 DNA reads TGTGCCAGCAGCCCCGACAGTAATCAGCCCCAGCATTTT.

V is TRBV4-1 and J is TRBJ2-2, with a tentative D call TRBD2 (7 bases). There are 16 residues in the CDR3. Germline V CDR1 and CDR2: MGHRA, YSYEKL. V was clipped by 4 bases and J by 2 bases, with 14 bases between them. CDR3: CASSLWGGHNTGELFF. The CDR3 nucleotides are TGCGCCAGCAGCCTATGGGGGGGGCACAACACCGGGGAGCTGTTTTTT.

This chain joins TRBV19 and TRBJ2-7; 8 bases are shared with TRBD1. The CDR3 spans 14 residues. Germline values: CDR1 LNHDA, CDR2 SQIVND (reference sequence). V lost 4 bases to trimming and J lost 6 bases; unmatched junction nucleotides: 8. CDR3 in DNA: TGTGCCAGTAGTACGGGACAGGCGGTCCCCGAGCAGTACTTC. Translating gives CASSTGQAVPEQYF. The full variable domain, with the rest looked up from reference TRBV19 and TRBJ2-7, is DGGITQSPKYLFRKEGQNVTLSCEQNLNHDAMYWYRQDPGQGLRLIYYSQIVNDFQKGDIAEGYSVSREKKESFPLTVTSAQKNPTAFYLCASSTGQAVPEQYFGPGTRLTVT.

The V gene is TRBV15, the J gene TRBJ1-2, with a tentative D call TRBD1 (5 bases). The V end lost 0 bases, the J end lost 4 bases, and 9 bases lay between the germline ends. The germline gives CDR1 LNHNV, CDR2 YYDKDF (reference sequence). This CDR3 is 14 amino acids long. The CDR3 is CATSRDQGSYGYTF. For the CDR3, the DNA is TGTGCCACCAGCAGAGATCAGGGAAGCTATGGCTACACCTTC.

CDR3 region: CASRVQGLGADTQYF. CDR3 nucleotides: TGTGCCAGCAGGGTTCAGGGACTAGGGGCAGATACGCAGTATTTT. The chain recombines TRBV5-4 with TRBJ2-3; 8 bases align to TRBD2. The CDR3 has 15 amino acids. CDR1 is SGHNT, CDR2 YYREEE, per germline (reference sequence). V shed 5 bases, J shed 4 bases, and the junction held 9 bases outside the gene matches.

V and J are TRBV3-1 (or the pseudogene TRBV3-2) and TRBJ2-1; TRBD2 agrees at 10 bases. CDR3 length equals 18 residues. V shed 3 bases, J shed 5 bases, and the junction held 13 bases outside the gene matches. Looked up from germline, CDR1 is LGHDT and CDR2 is YNNKEL (reference sequence). Here the CDR3 reads CASSHPLKGTSAHNEQFF. The CDR3 nucleotides read TGTGCCAGCAGCCACCCCCTTAAGGGGACTAGCGCCCACAATGAGCAGTTCTTC.

The chain joins TRBV5-1 to TRBJ1-1; D unclear. V lost 2 bases to trimming and J lost 1 base, with 6 bases between them. Germline-derived CDR1 and CDR2 are SGHRS and YFSETQ. The CDR3 runs to 13 residues. The CDR3 loop reads CASSFKQNTEAFF. DNA of the CDR3: TGCGCCAGCAGCTTCAAGCAGAACACTGAAGCTTTCTTT.

The chain couples TRBV5-6 to TRBJ1-2; D is perhaps TRBD1 (5 bases). The CDR3 loop spans 14 amino acids. Germline loops: CDR1 SGHDT, CDR2 YYEEEE. V was clipped by 4 bases and J by 4 bases, with 14 bases between them. As DNA, the CDR3 is TGTGCCAGCAGCCCCTTGACAGTTCCCTATGGCTACACCTTC. This sequence encodes CASSPLTVPYGYTF.

V and J are TRBV18 and TRBJ1-2, with 7 positions matching TRBD1. This CDR3 comprises 17 residues. V lost 4 bases, J lost 0 bases, and 11 bases stayed unmatched. The V gene's germline CDR1 is KGHSH and CDR2 LQKENI. CDR3 nucleotides: TGTGCCAGCTCACAAAAGGGGGCCAGGGGCACTAACTATGGCTACACCTTC. Its protein is CASSQKGARGTNYGYTF.

The V call is TRBV6-5, the J call TRBJ2-3; 7 bases are shared with TRBD2. This CDR3 contains 14 residues. Germline V gene lookup returns CDR1 MNHEY and CDR2 SVGAGI. V shed 5 bases, J shed 2 bases, and the junction held 4 bases outside the gene matches. The CDR3 reads CASSTGTTTDTQYF. CDR3 sequence (DNA): TGTGCCAGCAGTACCGGGACTACCACAGATACGCAGTATTTT.

This chain uses TRBV27 with TRBJ1-6; a possible D gene is TRBD1 (5 bases). This CDR3 is 14 amino acids long. Germline loops: CDR1 MNHEY, CDR2 SMNVEV (reference sequence). V lost 3 bases and J lost 7, with 10 bases in between. The CDR3 region is CASSLVRANSPLHF. As DNA, the CDR3 is TGTGCCAGCAGTTTGGTCAGGGCCAATTCACCCCTCCACTTT.

This chain links TRBV24-1 with TRBJ1-1; a weak D match, TRBD1 (5 bases). CDR1 and CDR2 (germline): KGHDR, SFDVKD. V gave up 4 bases and J gave up 0 bases, with 8 bases separating them. The CDR3 spans 14 residues. The CDR3 nucleotides are TGTGCCACCAGTGAGGGGGGGATGAACACTGAAGCTTTCTTT. Protein: CATSEGGMNTEAFF.

This chain uses TRBV6-1 with TRBJ1-2; D not resolved. The germline CDR1 and CDR2 sequences are MNHNS and SASEGT. CDR3 size: 13 residues. The ends were cut back, 3 bases at V and 6 bases at J, with 11 bases in the middle. The CDR3 DNA sequence: TGTGCCAGCAGTGAGTCGCGGCTCGATGGCTACACCTTC. Translation gives CASSESRLDGYTF.